This section outlines one T cell receptor (beta chain) sequence together with its context. This sample was taken from a study of technical replicates of blood from several donors. Germline V CDR1 and CDR2: SQVTM, ANQGSEA. The CDR3 is made up of 14 amino acids. The V gene lost 0 bases and the J gene lost 2 bases, with 10 bases spanning the gap. Produced via immunoSEQ multiplex PCR; TCRdb's table is partial and in-frame only. The sample carries about 75,000 clones, approximately 97% recorded once. The chain links TRBV29-1 to TRBJ1-2; D may be TRBD1 (5 bases). This clonotype was obtained from a human donor in good health. The sample consisted of T cells isolated from PBMCs. Here the CDR3 reads CSVEDLEGNYGYTF. In DNA, the CDR3 is TGCAGCGTTGAAGATCTGGAGGGGAACTATGGCTACACCTTC. Full variable domain (missing parts from reference TRBV29-1 and TRBJ1-2): SAVISQKPSRDICQRGTSLTIQCQVDSQVTMMFWYRQQPGQSLTLIATANQGSEATYESGFVIDKFPISRPNLTFSTLTVSNMSPEDSSIYLCSVEDLEGNYGYTFGSGTRLTVV.